This TCR beta chain was retrieved from a study of identical twins. Study observations and caveats: In cord blood, abundant beta clonotypes had fewer insertions; memory showed no trend. Zero-insertion analyses could be partly confounded by invariant MAIT and iNKT cells.

TCRdb itself ran the 5' RACE reads through MiXCR, one entry per CDR3 protein. The sample consists of about 220,000 distinct CDR3 sequences, around 6.5% of them appearing once. V was clipped by 2 bases and J by 6 bases, with 10 bases between them. Germline V gene data show CDR1 as MGHRA and CDR2 as YSYEKL. This CDR3 region has 14 residues. As for this clonotype: Its matching antigen is unknown.

These sequences were also reported in another study, on T cells expressing NK-cell markers. From that paper: It was sorted CD3+CD56+NKG2C+, CD3+CD56+NKG2C- and CD3+CD56-NKG2C+ T cells that supplied the TCR beta repertoires. Clarity on HCMV specificity was lacking for the expanded NKG2C+ T cell clones.

This receptor was taken from a young woman in good health. The sequenced material came from CD8+ T cells sorted from blood. This sequence joins TRBV4-1 and TRBJ1-4; tentative D call: TRBD1 (5 bases). Written as DNA, the CDR3 is TGCGCCAGCAGCCAACCCGGGGCAGATGAAAAACTGTTTTTT. Its translation: CASSQPGADEKLFF.